This T cell receptor beta chain was recorded in a study of OX40 agonist ivuxolimab in advanced cancers. Germline V gene sequence: CDR1 SGHRS, CDR2 YFSETQ. The germline V and J ends were trimmed by 2 bases and 5 bases, with 10 bases remaining between them. CDR3 length: 13 amino acids. Assay used: immunoSEQ multiplex PCR; TCRdb lists only in-frame clones, some missing. Of around 14,000 clones in the sample, around 87% were seen once. V is TRBV5-1 and J is TRBJ2-5; tentatively, D is TRBD2 (6 bases). The sequence derives from an adult with an advanced solid tumor such as melanoma, head and neck, liver or kidney cancer. Here the sequenced sample was CD4+ or CD8+ T cells sorted from blood, taken in a trial of the OX40 agonist ivuxolimab. CDR3 nucleotide sequence: TGCGCCAGCAGCTTTGAGGGGAGGGAGACCCAGTACTTC. Its translation: CASSFEGRETQYF.